One and the same sample provided the 12 T cell receptor beta chains below, sequenced in a study of CD8 T cells in ankylosing spondylitis. TCRdb re-called the 5' RACE reads through MiXCR, storing one row per CDR3 protein. The sample contains more than 300,000 distinct CDR3 sequences, 11% of which appear only once. The sequencing sample was made of blood, either unsorted or a sorted T cell fraction (not recorded which). The source of these receptors is a female donor with ankylosing spondylitis or in good health (not recorded which).

This clonotype was seen many times. The CDR3 bases are TGTGCCAGCACCGTCGTGCAAGTCCTGGAGACCCAGTACTTC. Amino acids: CASTVVQVLETQYF. The rearrangement joins TRBV5-5 to TRBJ2-5; D is ambiguous. Germline V gives CDR1 SGHKS, CDR2 YYEKEE (reference sequence). CDR3 size: 14 residues. The germline V and J ends were trimmed by 6 bases and 5 bases, with 17 bases remaining between them.

This clonotype was counted at least ten times. V and J are TRBV27 and TRBJ2-1; D not certain. The V and J ends lost 4 bases and 9 bases respectively, with 16 bases between them. Germline V gives CDR1 MNHEY, CDR2 SMNVEV (reference sequence). The CDR3 contains 14 residues. CDR3 sequence reads: CASSSRARSGEQFF. CDR3 sequence (DNA): TGTGCCAGCAGTTCTAGGGCCCGATCCGGTGAGCAGTTCTTC.

This clonotype was seen at least ten times. The chain employs TRBV12-3 or TRBV12-4 and TRBJ2-1; 13 bases map to TRBD2. The CDR3 spans 16 residues. Trimming cost V 6 bases and J 3 bases; bases outside gene matches: 5. The CDR3 nucleotides are TGTGCCAGCAGGGTTACTAGCGGGGGGGACTACAATGAGCAGTTCTTC. It codes for CASRVTSGGDYNEQFF.

The V call is TRBV6-4, the J call TRBJ2-1; 13 bases agree with TRBD2. The CDR3 runs to 15 residues. With V trimmed by 6 bases and J by 6 bases, 5 bases remained unmatched. CDR1 is MRHNA, CDR2 SNTAGT, per germline. The CDR3 loop is CASSPTSGGANEQFF. In nucleotides, the CDR3 is TGTGCCAGCAGCCCCACTAGCGGGGGGGCCAATGAGCAGTTCTTC.

This clonotype was observed at least ten times. V and J are TRBV6-5 and TRBJ2-3; perhaps TRBD1 as D (5 bases). V was trimmed by 0 bases and J by 0 bases, leaving 7 bases between them. Germline values: CDR1 MNHEY, CDR2 SVGAGI. This CDR3 has 15 amino acids. CDR3 in amino acids: CASSYSTVSTDTQYF. CDR3 coding DNA: TGTGCCAGCAGTTACTCGACAGTTAGCACAGATACGCAGTATTTT.

This clonotype has at least ten counts. V and J are TRBV20-1 and TRBJ1-5; 8 bases agree with TRBD1. CDR1 is DFQATT and CDR2 is SNEGSKA in the germline V gene (reference sequence). V trimming: 3 bases; J trimming: 4 bases; junction bases outside the gene matches: 11. This CDR3 has 16 residues. The chain's CDR3 is CSASDRGGLSNQPQHF. The CDR3 bases are TGCAGTGCTAGCGACAGGGGAGGGCTTAGTAATCAGCCCCAGCATTTT.

This clonotype was observed at least ten times. The chain uses TRBV10-3 and TRBJ2-3; D is perhaps TRBD1 or TRBD2 (5 bases each). The CDR3 is made up of 13 amino acids. V gave up 10 bases and J gave up 4 bases, with 15 bases separating them. Germline V lookup: CDR1 ENHRY, CDR2 SYGVKD. The DNA for the CDR3 is TGTGCCACAACCCTGGGGGTATCAGATACGCAGTATTTT. This codes for CATTLGVSDTQYF.

Notes on this clonotype: This could be a read error, since a much larger clone is one nucleotide away. This sequence joins TRBV11-2 and TRBJ2-7; the match to TRBD2 covers 9 bases. Germline loops: CDR1 SGHAT, CDR2 FQNNGV. The V segment lost 0 bases and the J segment 6 bases; nucleotides outside the gene matches: 6. The CDR3 runs 15 residues. The chain's CDR3 is CASSLDWGTSLEQYF. The CDR3 DNA reads TGTGCCAGCAGCTTAGATTGGGGGACTAGCCTCGAGCAGTACTTC.

The chain recombines TRBV20-1 with TRBJ2-7; 8 nucleotides match TRBD1. Trimming took 1 base from V and 4 from J; bases not matched to a gene: 6. Germline V lookup: CDR1 DFQATT, CDR2 SNEGSKA (reference sequence). This CDR3 is built from 14 residues. CDR3 nucleotides: TGCAGTGCTAGAGGGGGGACAGGATTGTACGAGCAGTACTTC. Its translation is CSARGGTGLYEQYF.

This clonotype showed up many times. The V call is TRBV27, the J call TRBJ2-2, with 7 bases identical to TRBD1. CDR3 length: 15 amino acids. CDR1 is MNHEY and CDR2 is SMNVEV in the germline V gene (reference sequence). V shed 2 bases, J shed 5 bases, and the junction held 5 bases outside the gene matches. The CDR3 bases are TGTGCCAGCAGTTTACTAGGGGGACAGACCGGGGAGCTGTTTTTT. This sequence encodes CASSLLGGQTGELFF.

In this sample, this clonotype turned up many times. The chain is built from TRBV7-9 and TRBJ2-6; D not resolved. The CDR3 has 13 amino acids. The V gene's germline CDR1 is SEHNR and CDR2 FQNEAQ (reference sequence). V lost 5 bases to trimming and J lost 2 bases, with 4 bases between them. CDR3 loop: CASSAPGANVLTF. CDR3 coding DNA: TGTGCCAGCAGCGCCCCTGGGGCCAACGTCCTGACTTTC.

This chain connects TRBV20-1 to TRBJ1-1, with D tentatively TRBD1 (5 bases). The V end lost 6 bases, the J end lost 4 bases, and 21 bases lay between the germline ends. Germline V gene data show CDR1 as DFQATT and CDR2 as SNEGSKA (reference sequence). The CDR3 length is 15 residues. The DNA for the CDR3 is TGCAGTGCCAGTATGATCACAGGTTCAGGCACTGAAGCTTTCTTT. It codes for CSASMITGSGTEAFF.